These 9 T cell receptor beta chains share one sample of origin, sequenced in a study of identical twins. TCRdb recomputed calls from the 5' RACE reads with MiXCR, one row per CDR3 protein. This table has around 500,000 distinct CDR3 sequences, 14% appearing once. This same sample was also part of a study on yellow fever vaccine responses in identical twins.

The specimen sequenced was CD4+ T cells sorted from blood. These receptors were taken from a woman between 18 and 29 years old in good health.

A few counts support this clonotype. The chain combines TRBV5-1 with TRBJ2-2; D might be TRBD2 (6 bases). Trimming left V 3 bases short and J 5 bases short, with 11 bases between. Germline V gene sequence: CDR1 SGHRS, CDR2 YFSETQ. The CDR3 runs 14 residues. DNA for the CDR3: TGCGCCAGCAGCTGGGAGGACCCAACCGGGGAGCTGTTTTTT. This codes for CASSWEDPTGELFF.

This clonotype was counted a few times. The chain links TRBV5-1 to TRBJ2-1; D remains ambiguous. Germline CDR1 and CDR2: SGHRS and YFSETQ. The CDR3 runs to 13 residues. V dropped 6 bases and J dropped 5 bases, with 12 bases sitting between them. CDR3 residues: CASKVRRDNEQFF. The DNA of the CDR3 is TGCGCCAGCAAGGTACGAAGAGACAATGAGCAGTTCTTC.

There are a few counts of this clonotype. The chain combines TRBV12-3 or TRBV12-4 with TRBJ2-1; TRBD2 agrees at 9 bases. The CDR3 is 17 amino acids. V gave up 3 bases and J gave up 8 bases; unmatched junction bases: 14. The CDR3 spells CASSFNIAGASWDEQFF. The CDR3 bases are TGTGCCAGCAGTTTTAATATAGCGGGAGCTTCGTGGGATGAGCAGTTCTTC.

This clonotype was seen many times. The V gene is TRBV20-1, the J gene TRBJ2-7, with 8 bases fitting TRBD1. Germline loops: CDR1 DFQATT, CDR2 SNEGSKA (reference sequence). This CDR3 has 15 residues. Trimming cost V 0 bases and J 1 base; bases outside gene matches: 5. In nucleotides, the CDR3 is TGCAGTGCTAGAGACCCCAGGGGGCTTTCCTACGAGCAGTACTTC. Translation gives CSARDPRGLSYEQYF.

The chain links TRBV6-2 or TRBV6-3 to TRBJ2-1; 10 bases agree with TRBD2. Looked up from germline, CDR1 is MNHEY and CDR2 is SVGEGT. The CDR3 has 16 amino acids. V dropped 6 bases and J dropped 3; count of bases not matched to a gene: 8. CDR3 bases: TGTGCCAGCAGACGAGGGACTAGCGCCAACTACAATGAGCAGTTCTTC. This codes for CASRRGTSANYNEQFF.

The chain couples TRBV7-3 to TRBJ2-1; 12 bases fit TRBD2. Germline CDR1 SGHTA, CDR2 FQGTGA. The ends lost 3 bases at V and 7 bases at J; junction bases unmatched: 7. The length of the CDR3 is 16 residues. DNA for the CDR3: TGTGCCAGCAGCTTTCGAGCTAGCGGGGGGGCGAATGAGCAGTTCTTC. It codes for CASSFRASGGANEQFF. Drawing the rest from reference TRBV7-3 and TRBJ2-1, the complete variable domain is GAGVSQTPSNKVTEKGKYVELRCDPISGHTALYWYRQSLGQGPEFLIYFQGTGAADDSGLPNDRFFAVRPEGSVSTLKIQRTERGDSAVYLCASSFRASGGANEQFFGPGTRLTVL.

This clonotype was picked up a small number of times. The chain recombines TRBV18 with TRBJ2-1; 12 positions match TRBD1. With V trimmed by 1 base and J by 7 bases, 5 bases remained unmatched. Looked up from germline, CDR1 is KGHSH and CDR2 is LQKENI. This CDR3 has 16 residues. The chain's CDR3 is CASSPLGQGAHNEQFF. DNA for the CDR3: TGTGCCAGCTCACCACTGGGACAGGGGGCTCATAATGAGCAGTTCTTC.

This clonotype was counted only a few times. The J gene is TRBJ2-1, the V gene TRBV9, with 12 bases aligning to TRBD2. V lost 0 bases and J lost 6; bases outside the gene matches: 1. The CDR3 covers 15 residues. Germline CDR1 SGDLS, CDR2 YYNGEE. The CDR3 loop reads CASSVETSGGNEQFF. DNA for the CDR3: TGTGCCAGCAGCGTAGAGACTAGCGGGGGCAATGAGCAGTTCTTC.

In its sample, this clonotype was seen a few times. J is TRBJ2-7 and V is TRBV27; D tentatively fits TRBD1 or TRBD2 (5 bases each). V was shortened by 5 bases and J by 9 bases, with 20 bases between the two germline ends. Germline V gene lookup returns CDR1 MNHEY and CDR2 SMNVEV (reference sequence). This CDR3 contains 14 residues. CDR3 DNA: TGTGCCAGCAGTGCCGGGACGGACCCCGCTCGGCAGTACTTC. This translates into CASSAGTDPARQYF.